This entry concerns a single T cell receptor beta chain. The CDR3 is 16 amino acids. CDR1 is SGHDN and CDR2 is FVKESK in the germline V gene. J lost 1 base, V lost 3 bases, and 5 bases had no gene match. This record belongs to a study of blood T cell repertoires in COVID-19. Study-wide context: Collection of acute and convalescent COVID-19 samples took place in the United States, Italy and Spain. Sources were T cells, B-cell-depleted T cells, or PBMCs; the material itself was cDNA or gDNA.

Profiled with immunoSEQ multiplex PCR; TCRdb holds only in-frame clones, not every one. The table lists about 200,000 clones, roughly 82% of them singletons. The origin of this receptor is a human donor in a cohort sampled during active COVID-19. The chain has TRBV14 and TRBJ2-1; 8 bases fit TRBD1. The sequenced material came from peripheral blood. The CDR3 DNA follows: TGTGCCAGCAGCCATCGGACAGGGTTATCCTACAATGAGCAGTTCTTC. Translation: CASSHRTGLSYNEQFF.